A single sample gave rise to the 28 T cell receptor beta chains below, sequenced in a study of blood T cell repertoires in COVID-19. Method: immunoSEQ multiplex PCR; TCRdb's copy keeps in-frame clones and lacks some. The sample includes 77,000 or so clones, around 90% of them seen just once. What was sequenced was peripheral blood. These receptors were collected from a middle-aged man with active COVID-19.

V gene TRBV3-1 (or the pseudogene TRBV3-2) combines with J gene TRBJ2-1; 13 nucleotides agree with TRBD2. The CDR3 is 15 residues long. From germline, CDR1 is LGHDT and CDR2 YNNKEL (reference sequence). V lost 3 bases to trimming and J lost 6 bases; unmatched junction nucleotides: 2. The CDR3 sequence is CASSQRLAGGNEQFF. The CDR3 DNA is TGTGCCAGCAGCCAGAGACTAGCGGGAGGCAATGAGCAGTTCTTC.

V is TRBV19 and J is TRBJ2-6; possible D gene TRBD2, 5 bases. Trimming removed 4 bases from V and 0 bases from J, with 13 bases in between. Germline-derived CDR1 and CDR2 are LNHDA and SQIVND (reference sequence). The CDR3 is 17 residues long. In nucleotides, the CDR3 is TGTGCCAGTAGTAATGAGGGAGAGGGCTCTGGGGCCAACGTCCTGACTTTC. This sequence encodes CASSNEGEGSGANVLTF.

This clone appeared once. This sample includes further DNA sequences coding for the same CDR3. The DNA of the CDR3 is TGTGCCAGCAGTGGACAGGGCTATGGCTACACCTTC. Translated: CASSGQGYGYTF. The rearrangement uses TRBV28 and TRBJ1-2; 8 nucleotides align to TRBD1. Germline values: CDR1 MDHEN, CDR2 SYDVKM. The CDR3 runs to 12 residues. The V gene end was trimmed by 5 bases and the J gene end by 4 bases; junction bases not matched to a gene: 0.

The V gene is TRBV28, the J gene TRBJ2-7; 7 positions agree with TRBD1. The CDR3 totals 12 residues. Germline V gene data show CDR1 as MDHEN and CDR2 as SYDVKM. V shed 0 bases and J 12 bases; nucleotides not matched to a gene: 5. CDR3 in DNA: TGTGCCAGCAGTTTATGGCCAGGGGGTGCGTACTTC. Amino acids: CASSLWPGGAYF.

The V gene is TRBV7-2, the J gene TRBJ2-7; D unclear. Trimming shortened V by 2 bases and J by 1 base, and 9 bases separated the two germline ends. This CDR3 spans 14 amino acids. In germline, CDR1 is SGHTA, CDR2 FQGNSA. CDR3: CASSLIPGSYEQYF. The CDR3 DNA reads TGTGCCAGCAGCTTAATCCCAGGTTCCTACGAGCAGTACTTC. The full variable domain, its missing parts supplied by reference TRBV7-2 and TRBJ2-7, is GAGVSQSPSNKVTEKGKDVELRCDPISGHTALYWYRQSLGQGLEFLIYFQGNSAPDKSGLPSDRFSAERTGGSVSTLTIQRTQQEDSAVYLCASSLIPGSYEQYFGPGTRLTVT.

The rearrangement joins TRBV5-1 to TRBJ2-5, with D possibly being TRBD1 (5 bases). V gave up 2 bases and J gave up 3 bases, with 8 bases separating them. CDR1 is SGHRS and CDR2 is YFSETQ in the germline V gene. This CDR3 region has 13 residues. CDR3 nucleotide sequence: TGCGCCAGCAGCTTCATGACAGAAGAGACCCAGTACTTC. Its translation is CASSFMTEETQYF.

V usage is TRBV9 and J usage is TRBJ1-5; TRBD1 is a possible D gene (6 bases). CDR1 and CDR2 (germline): SGDLS, YYNGEE. The CDR3 loop spans 14 amino acids. Deletions cut 0 bases from V and 2 bases from J, with 6 bases between. CDR3 coding DNA: TGTGCCAGCAGCGTAGGGACAGGCAATCAGCCCCAGCATTTT. Protein sequence: CASSVGTGNQPQHF.

Within the sample, this clone is medium-sized. This chain connects TRBV7-9 to TRBJ2-1, with a weak D call TRBD1 (6 bases). The CDR3 totals 11 residues. Germline CDR1 and CDR2: SEHNR and FQNEAQ (reference sequence). Trimming left V 6 bases short and J 10 bases short, with 10 bases between. The CDR3 is CASRLTGEQFF. In nucleotides, the CDR3 is TGTGCCAGCAGATTAACAGGGGAGCAGTTCTTC.

In this sample, this clone turned up a few times. This chain connects TRBV5-4 to TRBJ1-1; D is unclear. CDR1 is SGHNT and CDR2 is YYREEE in the germline V gene (reference sequence). This CDR3 has 11 amino acids. The V and J ends lost 6 bases and 3 bases respectively, with 6 bases between them. CDR3 bases: TGTGCCAGCATTCGGGACACTGAAGCTTTCTTT. As protein: CASIRDTEAFF.

The chain carries TRBV6-5 and TRBJ1-4, with D possibly TRBD1 on 6 matching bases. This CDR3 is 13 amino acids long. CDR1 MNHEY and CDR2 SVGAGI come from the germline V gene. Trimming removed 7 bases from V and 5 bases from J, with 11 bases in between. CDR3: CASTGQSNEKLFF. In DNA, the CDR3 is TGTGCCAGCACCGGACAGAGCAATGAAAAACTGTTTTTT.

V and J are TRBV28 and TRBJ2-2, with a weak D call TRBD1 (5 bases). V was pared by 4 bases and J by 5 bases, with 5 bases between. CDR1 and CDR2 from the germline V gene are MDHEN and SYDVKM. The CDR3 sequence is 12 residues long. Written as DNA, the CDR3 is TGTGCCAGCAGTTACAGGACCGGGGAGCTGTTTTTT. Its protein product is CASSYRTGELFF.

The chain uses TRBV6-5 and TRBJ1-3; 8 nucleotides agree with TRBD1. This CDR3 is built from 14 residues. Germline CDR1 and CDR2: MNHEY and SVGAGI. The trim removed 5 bases at V and 4 bases at J, leaving 4 bases unmatched. For the CDR3, the DNA is TGTGCCAGCAGTATGACAGGGGTGGGAAACACCATATATTTT. Encoded protein: CASSMTGVGNTIYF.

V is TRBV5-1 and J is TRBJ2-1, with a weak D call TRBD1 (5 bases). The CDR3 is made up of 13 amino acids. V shed 4 bases and J shed 3 bases, with 8 bases lying between them. Germline V CDR1 and CDR2: SGHRS, YFSETQ. The CDR3 DNA is TGCGCCAGCAGCCAGGACATCTACAATGAGCAGTTCTTC. Translated, it gives CASSQDIYNEQFF.

The CDR3 loop reads CASSPGPYEQYF. The CDR3 nucleotides read TGTGCCAGCAGCCCAGGTCCCTACGAGCAGTACTTC. The chain combines TRBV3-1 (or the pseudogene TRBV3-2) with TRBJ2-7; D call uncertain. This CDR3 contains 12 residues. V shed 4 bases and J shed 2 bases, with 6 bases lying between them. CDR1 is LGHDT, CDR2 YNNKEL, per germline (reference sequence).

The chain couples TRBV6-1 to TRBJ1-5; the D is unclear. V lost 2 bases and J 3 bases, leaving 23 bases between the germline ends. Germline CDR1 reads MNHNS; CDR2 reads SASEGT. This CDR3 has 19 amino acids. This chain's CDR3 is CASSESIDDTDYINQPQHF. Written as DNA, the CDR3 is TGTGCCAGCAGTGAAAGTATCGACGATACAGATTATATCAATCAGCCCCAGCATTTT.

The chain is built from TRBV7-9 and TRBJ2-5, with D unclear. This CDR3 has 12 amino acids. Trimming left V 6 bases short and J 5 bases short, with 10 bases between. The germline gives CDR1 SEHNR, CDR2 FQNEAQ (reference sequence). As DNA, the CDR3 is TGTGCCAGCAGGCCCCTCGAGGAGACCCAGTACTTC. Its protein is CASRPLEETQYF.

The V call is TRBV20-1, the J call TRBJ2-7, with TRBD2 matching 7 bases. The CDR3 length is 14 residues. V trimming: 3 bases; J trimming: 5 bases; junction bases outside the gene matches: 10. Per germline, CDR1 DFQATT and CDR2 SNEGSKA (reference sequence). For the CDR3, the DNA is TGCAGTGCTAGTCCTAGCGGTAATCCCCACGAGCAGTACTTC. It encodes CSASPSGNPHEQYF.

This chain connects TRBV4-3 to TRBJ1-2; D is unresolved. Germline V gene sequence: CDR1 LGHNA, CDR2 YSLEER. Trimming pared 0 bases from V and 4 bases from J, leaving 12 bases between. CDR3 size: 15 residues. Here the CDR3 reads CASSQEPQAGYGYTF. The CDR3 coding sequence is TGCGCCAGCAGCCAAGAACCGCAGGCGGGCTATGGCTACACCTTC.

This chain joins TRBV5-8 and TRBJ2-1, with D perhaps TRBD2 (6 bases). The CDR3 sequence is 15 residues long. Germline V lookup: CDR1 SGHTS, CDR2 YDEGEE. V was pared by 0 bases and J by 6 bases, with 13 bases between. CDR3 amino acids: CASSLAGVDLNEQFF. CDR3 in DNA: TGTGCCAGCAGCTTGGCGGGGGTTGATCTCAATGAGCAGTTCTTC.

This chain uses TRBV30 with TRBJ2-5; D possibly corresponds to TRBD1 (5 bases). This CDR3 contains 13 residues. Germline V lookup: CDR1 GTSNPN, CDR2 SVGIG (reference sequence). V lost 3 bases, J lost 3 bases, and 11 bases lay in between. For the CDR3, the DNA is TGTGCCTGGAGCAAGGGGTCCGAAGAGACCCAGTACTTC. Protein sequence: CAWSKGSEETQYF.

This rearrangement joins TRBV6-6 to TRBJ1-2; a weak D match, TRBD1 (6 bases). The CDR3 loop spans 13 amino acids. The V gene's germline CDR1 is MNHNY and CDR2 SVGAGI (reference sequence). Trimming removed 6 bases at V and 3 bases at J, with 11 bases between. CDR3 DNA sequence: TGTGCCAGCAGCACCAGGGGTGACTATGGCTACACCTTC. Amino acids: CASSTRGDYGYTF.

The gene calls are TRBV5-6 and TRBJ2-7; D not certain. Germline CDR1 reads SGHDT; CDR2 reads YYEEEE. The germline V and J ends were trimmed by 0 bases and 3 bases, with 7 bases remaining between them. This CDR3 is built from 13 residues. The DNA for the CDR3 is TGTGCCAGCAGCTTGGCTGGCAACTACGAGCAGTACTTC. Its protein is CASSLAGNYEQYF.

This chain uses TRBV28 with TRBJ2-5; unclear D gene. CDR3 length equals 12 residues. The germline CDR1 and CDR2 sequences are MDHEN and SYDVKM. Trimming removed 9 bases at V and 2 bases at J, with 10 bases between. The CDR3 protein is CASQQEQETQYF. The DNA for the CDR3 is TGTGCCAGTCAACAAGAACAAGAGACCCAGTACTTC.

This chain uses TRBV7-3 with TRBJ2-1; the match to TRBD1 covers 8 bases. Germline CDR1 reads SGHTA; CDR2 reads FQGTGA. The CDR3 spans 14 residues. The junction had 8 bases not matched to a gene; V was cut back by 5 bases and J by 8 bases. The CDR3, as DNA: TGTGCCAGCAGCCCCCGGGACAGGTCTGATGAGCAGTTCTTC. It encodes CASSPRDRSDEQFF.

This clone showed up just a few times. The chain has TRBV19 and TRBJ1-5, with D perhaps TRBD1 (5 bases). V lost 5 bases to trimming and J lost 1 base, with 15 bases between them. The CDR3 length is 16 residues. CDR1 and CDR2 from the germline V gene are LNHDA and SQIVND (reference sequence). The CDR3 nucleotides read TGTGCCAGTAGTCCGCTAAGAAAGGGGAGCAATCAGCCCCAGCATTTT. As protein: CASSPLRKGSNQPQHF.

The rearrangement joins TRBV7-9 to TRBJ1-4, with D tentatively TRBD1 (6 bases). The CDR3 extends over 15 amino acids. Trimming took off 3 bases at V and 8 bases at J, with 16 bases between the two ends. Germline assignment: CDR1 SEHNR and CDR2 FQNEAQ (reference sequence). CDR3 region: CASSLSTGREEKLFF. CDR3 sequence (DNA): TGTGCCAGCAGCTTGAGTACAGGGAGGGAGGAAAAACTGTTTTTT.

CDR3 nucleotides: TGTGCCACCAGTGATCCTACAGGGGTCATGGGGTGGGAGACCCAGTACTTC. Protein sequence: CATSDPTGVMGWETQYF. The chain is built from TRBV24-1 and TRBJ2-5, with 7 bases fitting TRBD1. V lost 3 bases to trimming and J lost 5 bases; unmatched junction nucleotides: 14. Germline assignment: CDR1 KGHDR and CDR2 SFDVKD. The CDR3 runs 17 residues.

This chain links TRBV7-9 with TRBJ2-2; D is undetermined. The CDR3 spans 14 residues. CDR1 and CDR2 (germline): SEHNR, FQNEAQ (reference sequence). V was clipped by 1 base and J by 4 bases, with 7 bases between them. The CDR3, as DNA: TGTGCCAGCAGCTTAGGCGCCTCCACCGGGGAGCTGTTTTTT. Its protein product is CASSLGASTGELFF.